The present T cell receptor (beta chain) was sequenced within a study of CD8+CD57+ T cells in acquired aplastic anemia. Study-level background: Sorting CD4+ and CD8+ cells gave DNA averaging approximately 2.9 ug. Study-wide points: The number of CD8+ CDR3 sequences shared by patients and controls was approximately 30. No significant difference in CD8+ Simpson's diversity was found between patients and controls.

Regarding this clonotype: The antigen is undetermined. The conserved closing phenylalanine or tryptophan is absent in this CDR3, likely reflecting a read error.

Genomic DNA provided the template from which TCR beta VDJ and CDR3 profiles were obtained. TCRdb analysed the reads with MiXCR anew, one entry per CDR3 protein. The data show 270,000 or so distinct CDR3 sequences, 70% to 85% seen once. The CDR3 length is 15 residues. The germline V gene has CDR1 LNHDA and CDR2 SQIVND (reference sequence). The V gene lost 3 bases and the J gene lost 13 bases, with 22 bases spanning the gap. The patients chosen for sequencing had shown expansion of CD8+CD57+ cells (detected by flow cytometry). This rearrangement joins TRBV19 to TRBJ2-1; D may match TRBD1 or TRBD2 (6 bases each). Material for sequencing was sorted CD4+, CD8+, or CD8+CD57+ T cells (not recorded which) from PBMCs. The clonotype was recovered from a human donor with aplastic anemia. The CDR3 sequence: CASSMRGENYPHQFL. The CDR3 coding sequence is TGTGCCAGTAGTATGAGGGGGGAAAACTACCCCCACCAGTTCTTG.